This T cell receptor beta chain was captured in a study of CD8 T cells in ankylosing spondylitis. Turning to this clonotype: Its target is unknown.

From the 5' RACE reads, TCRdb called clonotypes with MiXCR, one entry per CDR3 protein. The sample yields approximately 400,000 distinct CDR3 sequences, over 15% seen once. Whole-study results and caveats: In ankylosing spondylitis blood, a motif of eight highly homologous TCR beta variants appeared characteristic.

V was clipped by 1 base and J by 8 bases; unmatched bases: 6. The CDR3 has 15 residues. Germline V gives CDR1 SGDLS, CDR2 YYNGEE. This TCR was sampled from a male donor with ankylosing spondylitis. The sample consisted of blood, either unsorted or a sorted T cell fraction (not recorded which). This chain links TRBV9 with TRBJ2-1; 10 nucleotides match TRBD2. The CDR3, as DNA: TGTGCCAGCAGCGTAATGGCTAGCGGGAGTGATGAGCAGTTCTTC. Amino acids: CASSVMASGSDEQFF.